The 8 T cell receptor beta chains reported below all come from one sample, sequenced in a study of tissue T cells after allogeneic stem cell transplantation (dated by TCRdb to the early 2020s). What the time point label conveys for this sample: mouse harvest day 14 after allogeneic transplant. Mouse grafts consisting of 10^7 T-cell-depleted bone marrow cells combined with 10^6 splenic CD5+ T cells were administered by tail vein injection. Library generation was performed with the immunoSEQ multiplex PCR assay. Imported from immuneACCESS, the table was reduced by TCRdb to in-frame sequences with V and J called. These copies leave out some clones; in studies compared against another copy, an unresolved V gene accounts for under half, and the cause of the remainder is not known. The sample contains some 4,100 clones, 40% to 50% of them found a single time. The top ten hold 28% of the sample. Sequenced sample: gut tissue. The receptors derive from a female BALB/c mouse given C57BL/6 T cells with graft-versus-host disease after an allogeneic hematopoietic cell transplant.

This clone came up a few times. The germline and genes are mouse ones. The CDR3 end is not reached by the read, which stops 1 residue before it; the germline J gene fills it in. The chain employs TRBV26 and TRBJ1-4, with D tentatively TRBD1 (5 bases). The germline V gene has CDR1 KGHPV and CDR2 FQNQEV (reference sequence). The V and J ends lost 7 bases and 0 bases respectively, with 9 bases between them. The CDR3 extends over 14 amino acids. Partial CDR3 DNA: TGTGCCAGCAAAGGGGATTTTTCCAACGAAAGATTATTT. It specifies CASKGDFSNERLF. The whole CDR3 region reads CASKGDFSNERLFF. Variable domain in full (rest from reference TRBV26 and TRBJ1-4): NSKVIQTPRYLVKGQGQKAKMRCIPEKGHPVVFWYQQNKNNEFKFLINFQNQEVLQQIDMTEKRFSAECPSNSPCSLEIQSSEAGDSALYLCASKGDFSNERLFFGHGTKLSVL.

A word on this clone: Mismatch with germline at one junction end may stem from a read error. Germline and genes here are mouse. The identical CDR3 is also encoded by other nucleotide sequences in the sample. CDR3 region: CARSSTVNQAPLF. The sequenced part of the CDR3 DNA is TGTGCCCGCAGCTCAACCGTCAACCAGGCTCCGCTT. This sequence joins TRBV4 and TRBJ1-5; no definite D call. The read gets to within 1 residue of the CDR3 end, and the germline J gene fills in the rest. The CDR3 is 13 residues long. The germline gives CDR1 LGHDT, CDR2 YNNKQL (reference sequence).

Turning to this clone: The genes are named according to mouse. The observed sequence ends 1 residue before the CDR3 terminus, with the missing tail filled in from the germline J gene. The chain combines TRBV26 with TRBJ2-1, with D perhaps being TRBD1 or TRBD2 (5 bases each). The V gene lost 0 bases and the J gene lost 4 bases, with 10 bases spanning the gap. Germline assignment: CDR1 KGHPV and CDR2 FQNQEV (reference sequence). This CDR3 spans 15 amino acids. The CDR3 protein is CASSLSGEGYAEQFF. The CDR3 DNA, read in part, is TGTGCCAGCAGTCTGTCGGGGGAGGGGTATGCTGAGCAGTTC.

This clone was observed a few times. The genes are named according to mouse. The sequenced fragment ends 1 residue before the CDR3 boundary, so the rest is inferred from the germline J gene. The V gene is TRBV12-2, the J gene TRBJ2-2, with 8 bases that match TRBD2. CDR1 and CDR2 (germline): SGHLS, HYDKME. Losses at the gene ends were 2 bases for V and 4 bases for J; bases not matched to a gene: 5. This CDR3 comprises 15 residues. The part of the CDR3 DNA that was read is TGTGCCAGCTCTCAACTGGGGGAGCCCACCGGGCAGCTCTAC. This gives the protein CASSQLGEPTGQLY. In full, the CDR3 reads CASSQLGEPTGQLYF.

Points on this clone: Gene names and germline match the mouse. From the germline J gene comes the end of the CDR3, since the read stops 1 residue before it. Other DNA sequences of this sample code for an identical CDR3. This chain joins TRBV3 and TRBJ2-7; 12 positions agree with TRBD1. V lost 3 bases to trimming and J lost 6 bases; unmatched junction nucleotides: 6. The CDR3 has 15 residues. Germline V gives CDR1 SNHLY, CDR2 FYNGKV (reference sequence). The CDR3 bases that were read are TGTGCCAGCAGCTTCACCGGGACAGGGGGCGGTGAACAGTAC. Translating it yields CASSFTGTGGGEQY. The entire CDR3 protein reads CASSFTGTGGGEQYF.

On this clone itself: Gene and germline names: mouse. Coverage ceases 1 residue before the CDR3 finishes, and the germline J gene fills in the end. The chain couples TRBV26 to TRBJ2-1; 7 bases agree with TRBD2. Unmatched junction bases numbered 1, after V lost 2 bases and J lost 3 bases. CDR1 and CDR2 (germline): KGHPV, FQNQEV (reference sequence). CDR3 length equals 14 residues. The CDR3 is CASSLTGVYAEQFF. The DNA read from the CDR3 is TGTGCCAGCAGTCTGACTGGGGTCTATGCTGAGCAGTTC.

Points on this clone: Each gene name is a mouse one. The CDR3 sequence: CASSQGGTNERLFF. CDR3 DNA, as far as it was read: TGTGCCAGCAGCCAAGGGGGGACCAACGAAAGATTATTT. The chain has TRBV5 and TRBJ1-4, with D possibly matching TRBD1 (5 bases). The sequence runs out 1 residue before the end of the CDR3; the remainder is reconstructed from the germline J gene. The germline gives CDR1 LGHNA, CDR2 YNLKQL (reference sequence). This CDR3 spans 14 amino acids. V gave up 1 base and J gave up 3 bases, with 6 bases separating them.

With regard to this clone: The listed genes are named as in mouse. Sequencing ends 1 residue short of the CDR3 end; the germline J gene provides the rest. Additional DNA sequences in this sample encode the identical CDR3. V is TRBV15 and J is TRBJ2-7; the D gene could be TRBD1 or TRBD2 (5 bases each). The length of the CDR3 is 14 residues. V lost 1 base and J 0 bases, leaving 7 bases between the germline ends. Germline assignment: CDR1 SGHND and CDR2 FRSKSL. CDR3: CASSLGGSSYEQYF. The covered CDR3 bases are TGTGCCAGCAGTTTAGGGGGGAGCTCCTATGAACAGTAC.